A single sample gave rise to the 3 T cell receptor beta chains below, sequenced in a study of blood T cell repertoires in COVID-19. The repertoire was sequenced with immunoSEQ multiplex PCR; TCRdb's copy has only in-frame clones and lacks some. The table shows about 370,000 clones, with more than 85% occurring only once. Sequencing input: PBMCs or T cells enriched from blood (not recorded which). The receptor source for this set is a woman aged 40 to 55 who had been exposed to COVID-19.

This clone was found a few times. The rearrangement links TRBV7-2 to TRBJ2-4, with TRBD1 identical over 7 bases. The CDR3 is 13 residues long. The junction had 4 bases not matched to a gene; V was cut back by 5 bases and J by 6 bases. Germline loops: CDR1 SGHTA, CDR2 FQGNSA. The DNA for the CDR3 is TGTGCCAGCAGCATCCGGGACAGAAACATTCAGTACTTC. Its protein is CASSIRDRNIQYF.

The CDR3 reads CASSPSLTSGGRRDTQYF. The CDR3, as DNA: TGTGCCAGCTCACCTAGCCTGACTAGCGGGGGCCGGAGGGATACGCAGTATTTT. The chain uses TRBV18 and TRBJ2-3; 12 nucleotides line up with TRBD2. Germline V gene lookup returns CDR1 KGHSH and CDR2 LQKENI. Trimming took 3 bases from V and 6 from J; bases not matched to a gene: 13. The CDR3 spans 18 residues.

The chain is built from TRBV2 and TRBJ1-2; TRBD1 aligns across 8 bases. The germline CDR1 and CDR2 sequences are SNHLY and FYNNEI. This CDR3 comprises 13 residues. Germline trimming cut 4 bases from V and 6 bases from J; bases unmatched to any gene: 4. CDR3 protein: CASSGTGLDGYTF. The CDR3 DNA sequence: TGTGCCAGCAGTGGGACAGGGCTGGATGGCTACACCTTC.